The 20 T cell receptor beta chains below come from one sample, sequenced in a study of blood T cell repertoires in COVID-19. TCRdb's table, derived via immunoSEQ multiplex PCR, lists solely in-frame clones and lacks some. Of more than 110,000 clones in the sample, about 80% are singletons; the top ten hold roughly 8%. The sequencing sample was made of peripheral blood. The receptors stem from a human donor in a cohort sampled during active COVID-19.

This clone was observed a handful of times. The chain uses TRBV2 and TRBJ2-1; the match to TRBD1 covers 9 bases. The CDR3 sequence is 11 residues long. Germline loops: CDR1 SNHLY, CDR2 FYNNEI. J was trimmed by 15 bases and V by 6 bases; bases with no gene match: 6. As DNA, the CDR3 is TGTGCCAGCAGCCGACAGGGGGGGTTGTTCTTC. As protein: CASSRQGGLFF.

The chain joins TRBV28 to TRBJ2-5, with a weak D call TRBD1 (6 bases). V lost 6 bases to trimming and J lost 7 bases, with 21 bases between them. The CDR3 totals 15 residues. Germline assignment: CDR1 MDHEN and CDR2 SYDVKM. The CDR3 is CASSSKTGLFVTQYF. CDR3 coding DNA: TGTGCCAGCAGCTCAAAAACAGGGTTATTCGTGACCCAGTACTTC.

The chain employs TRBV19 and TRBJ1-2, with TRBD1 as a possible D gene (6 bases). Looked up from germline, CDR1 is LNHDA and CDR2 is SQIVND (reference sequence). Trimming took 3 bases from V and 2 from J, leaving 16 bases between them. The CDR3 is 16 amino acids. The CDR3 bases are TGTGCCAGTAGTATCTGGGGGCAGAAGTTGAACTATGGCTACACCTTC. Its translation is CASSIWGQKLNYGYTF.

This chain links TRBV3-1 (or the pseudogene TRBV3-2) with TRBJ1-2, with 9 bases aligning to TRBD1. CDR1 is LGHDT and CDR2 is YNNKEL in the germline V gene (reference sequence). The CDR3 contains 16 residues. Trimming cost V 1 base and J 5 bases; bases outside gene matches: 8. CDR3 residues: CASSQVGTGLGYGYTF. CDR3 nucleotide sequence: TGTGCCAGCAGCCAAGTGGGGACAGGGTTGGGGTATGGCTACACCTTC.

This clone was counted only a few times. Here the CDR3 DNA reads TGTGCCAGCATTGGACTAGCGGAAACGAAAACGGAGGATACGCAGTATTTT. This gives the protein CASIGLAETKTEDTQYF. This chain connects TRBV2 to TRBJ2-3; 10 nucleotides match TRBD2. There are 17 residues in the CDR3. With 7 bases clipped from V and 6 bases from J, the junction kept 16 bases outside the gene matches. Looked up from germline, CDR1 is SNHLY and CDR2 is FYNNEI.

The table lists this clone with a few counts. V usage is TRBV4-1 and J usage is TRBJ2-7, with D possibly being TRBD2 (5 bases). Trimming cost V 6 bases and J 3 bases, with 12 bases left between them. Per germline, CDR1 MGHRA and CDR2 YSYEKL. CDR3 size: 13 residues. This chain's CDR3 is CASRATGNYEQYF. The CDR3 DNA follows: TGCGCCAGCAGAGCGACGGGGAACTACGAGCAGTACTTC.

As concerns this clone: Other DNA sequences in the same sample also yield this CDR3. The gene calls are TRBV5-8 and TRBJ1-1, with D unclear. Trimming cost V 5 bases and J 4 bases, with 12 bases left between them. From germline, CDR1 is SGHTS and CDR2 YDEGEE. This CDR3 region has 13 residues. Here the CDR3 reads CASRKKGGTEAFF. In DNA, the CDR3 is TGTGCCAGCAGGAAAAAAGGAGGCACTGAAGCTTTCTTT.

The CDR3 nucleotides are TGTGCCAGCAGCTTAGAGACGCCTAGATGGGAGCAGTACTTC. This translates into CASSLETPRWEQYF. The chain joins TRBV7-9 to TRBJ2-7, with no clear D. The CDR3 totals 14 residues. V lost 1 base and J lost 7, with 14 bases in between. Germline CDR1 SEHNR, CDR2 FQNEAQ (reference sequence). Full variable domain (remainder filled in from reference TRBV7-9 and TRBJ2-7): DTGVSQNPRHKITKRGQNVTFRCDPISEHNRLYWYRQTLGQGPEFLTYFQNEAQLEKSRLLSDRFSAERPKGSFSTLEIQRTEQGDSAMYLCASSLETPRWEQYFGPGTRLTVT.

V is TRBV3-1 (or the pseudogene TRBV3-2) and J is TRBJ1-1, with TRBD1 as a possible D gene (5 bases). The CDR3 is 15 residues long. V gave up 4 bases and J gave up 0 bases, with 12 bases separating them. The germline V gene has CDR1 LGHDT and CDR2 YNNKEL (reference sequence). The CDR3 here is CASSPRGSMNTEAFF. The CDR3 bases are TGTGCCAGCAGCCCAAGGGGCTCTATGAACACTGAAGCTTTCTTT.

The chain combines TRBV7-6 with TRBJ1-3; 7 bases fit TRBD1. The germline gives CDR1 SGHVS, CDR2 FNYEAQ. V was pared by 5 bases and J by 4 bases, with 8 bases of the junction left unmatched. The CDR3 runs to 15 residues. The chain's CDR3 is CASSNPGQRGNTIYF. In DNA, the CDR3 is TGTGCCAGCAGCAACCCGGGACAGCGAGGAAACACCATATATTTT.

This clone has only one observation. In DNA form, the CDR3 reads TGTGCCAGCAGTGTTACTAGCGGGGGGGATACGCAGTATTTT. Its translation: CASSVTSGGDTQYF. J is TRBJ2-3 and V is TRBV11-3, with 12 bases matching TRBD2. The CDR3 is 14 residues long. With V trimmed by 6 bases and J by 6 bases, 4 bases remained unmatched. Germline lookup yields CDR1 SGHNT and CDR2 YENEEA.

V is TRBV10-3 and J is TRBJ1-1; TRBD1 is a possible D gene (6 bases). The germline gives CDR1 ENHRY, CDR2 SYGVKD. With 6 bases removed from V and 1 base from J, the gap between germline ends came to 12 bases. The CDR3 totals 14 residues. CDR3 DNA: TGTGCCATCAGCGCCTTACAGGGGAACACTGAAGCTTTCTTT. It encodes CAISALQGNTEAFF.

V and J are TRBV4-1 and TRBJ1-5; TRBD1 agrees at 9 bases. There are 17 residues in the CDR3. Per germline, CDR1 MGHRA and CDR2 YSYEKL. J gave up 6 bases and V 0 bases, and 9 bases lay outside the gene matches. The CDR3 loop is CASSQDRWDRDGQPQHF. Here the CDR3 DNA reads TGCGCCAGCAGCCAAGATCGGTGGGACAGGGATGGTCAGCCCCAGCATTTT.

The V call is TRBV5-1, the J call TRBJ2-1, with D perhaps TRBD2 (6 bases). The CDR3 is 15 residues long. Per germline, CDR1 SGHRS and CDR2 YFSETQ. V was trimmed by 1 base and J by 8 bases, leaving 16 bases between them. The CDR3: CASSLTGDAADEQFF. The CDR3 DNA is TGCGCCAGCAGCTTGACGGGGGACGCGGCGGATGAGCAGTTCTTC.

V and J are TRBV15 and TRBJ2-3, with 8 positions matching TRBD2. Germline CDR1 is LNHNV and CDR2 is YYDKDF (reference sequence). V lost 5 bases to trimming and J lost 2 bases; unmatched junction nucleotides: 9. The CDR3 runs 16 residues. As DNA, the CDR3 is TGTGCCACCAGCCCCCCTCGGGGGGGGTCCACAGATACGCAGTATTTT. It yields the protein CATSPPRGGSTDTQYF.

The V call is TRBV5-1, the J call TRBJ1-2, with D unclear. Between the trimmed V and J ends, which lost 0 bases and 5 bases, there was a span of 20 bases. CDR3 size: 17 residues. From germline, CDR1 is SGHRS and CDR2 YFSETQ. The CDR3 region has the DNA TGCGCCAGCAGCTTGGATAGTGGTTTTAGCGTATCTTATGGCTACACCTTC. This sequence encodes CASSLDSGFSVSYGYTF.

The rearrangement links TRBV5-1 to TRBJ2-6; TRBD2 might be the D (5 bases). Germline CDR1 reads SGHRS; CDR2 reads YFSETQ. Trimming removed 6 bases at V and 0 bases at J, with 10 bases between. This CDR3 region has 15 residues. CDR3 sequence (DNA): TGCGCCAGCAAGCACGGGGACTCTGGGGCCAACGTCCTGACTTTC. Protein product: CASKHGDSGANVLTF.

The rearrangement uses TRBV10-3 and TRBJ1-1, with D perhaps matching TRBD1 (6 bases). This CDR3 is 14 amino acids long. Trimming removed 2 bases from V and 3 bases from J, with 10 bases in between. Germline values: CDR1 ENHRY, CDR2 SYGVKD. For the CDR3, the DNA is TGTGCCATCAGTGAGCGAGCAGGGGACACTGAAGCTTTCTTT. Its translation is CAISERAGDTEAFF.

In DNA form, the CDR3 reads TGTGCCAGTAGTTCCGGATCCCGACTGGATCAGCCCCAGCATTTT. Residues: CASSSGSRLDQPQHF. The rearrangement uses TRBV19 and TRBJ1-5, with D hard to call. This CDR3 contains 15 residues. Trimming shortened V by 5 bases and J by 5 bases, and 16 bases separated the two germline ends. Germline CDR1 and CDR2: LNHDA and SQIVND (reference sequence). The full variable domain, with the rest looked up from reference TRBV19 and TRBJ1-5, is DGGITQSPKYLFRKEGQNVTLSCEQNLNHDAMYWYRQDPGQGLRLIYYSQIVNDFQKGDIAEGYSVSREKKESFPLTVTSAQKNPTAFYLCASSSGSRLDQPQHFGDGTRLSIL.

The V gene is TRBV6-2 or TRBV6-3, the J gene TRBJ2-4; tentatively, D is TRBD1 (6 bases). The germline V and J ends were trimmed by 5 bases and 8 bases, with 19 bases remaining between them. Per the germline V gene, CDR1 is MNHEY and CDR2 is SVGEGT. This CDR3 spans 15 amino acids. Here the CDR3 DNA reads TGTGCCAGCAGTGACCCCAGGGGATCTATGGACATTCAGTACTTC. Its protein product is CASSDPRGSMDIQYF.